This TCR beta chain was recorded in a study of cytomegalovirus exposure and HLA in healthy donors. Per the germline V gene, CDR1 is SEHNR and CDR2 is FQNEAQ (reference sequence). With V trimmed by 10 bases and J by 3 bases, 2 bases remained unmatched. The CDR3 is 14 residues long. Overall study results and limits: Associated with cytomegalovirus, according to the listing, were around 160 TCR beta chains. In vitro work confirmed that a few CMV-associated chains recognize CMV antigens. Cytomegalovirus status, reportedly, was diagnosed with high specificity and sensitivity by the classifier.

About this clone itself: Its antigen is unknown.

The donors formed part of the roughly 120-subject validation cohort, distinct from the roughly 640-subject first cohort. Some clones are missing from TCRdb's copy, which holds only in-frame ones; the method was immunoSEQ multiplex PCR. The sample comprises about 260,000 clones, 90% of which are singletons, and approximately 3% rests with the top ten. The chain uses TRBV7-9 and TRBJ2-2; 13 bases fit TRBD2. The source of this sequence is a woman aged 25 to 39 in good health and CMV-seronegative. Specimen: PBMCs. CDR3 protein: CAKTSGRYTGELFF. CDR3 nucleotide sequence: TGTGCCAAGACTAGCGGGAGGTACACCGGGGAGCTGTTTTTT.